Sequencing of this T cell receptor (beta chain) was carried out in a study of T-cell memory formation after mild COVID-19. Study summary: TCR clusters largely stayed donor specific.

This clonotype appeared many times. Its antigen remains unidentified. V was pared by 0 bases and J by 1 base, with 13 bases between. There are 16 residues in the CDR3. From germline, CDR1 is SGHRS and CDR2 YFSETQ. Study conclusions and caveats: CD4+ bias marked clones expanding day 15 to 37, unlike balanced contracting clones. Several responding clones turned up in pre-infection memory, indicating that cross-reactive memory may have taken part.

cDNA libraries for TCR alpha and TCR beta, carrying sample barcodes and UMIs, came from 5'RACE with constant-segment primers. TCRdb re-called the 5' RACE reads through MiXCR, storing one row per CDR3 protein. The table shows a few hundred thousand distinct CDR3 sequences, with around 25% occurring only once. The V call is TRBV5-1, the J call TRBJ1-1; the D is unclear. Sequenced input: PBMCs or a T cell subset sorted from them (not recorded which). The receptor was derived from an adult woman who had mild COVID-19 (a few samples of this study predate the infection). Cell type and time point are not known. The CDR3 here is CASSLEQALTNTEAFF. Written as DNA, the CDR3 is TGCGCCAGCAGCTTGGAGCAGGCACTCACGAACACTGAAGCTTTCTTT.